This T cell receptor (beta chain) is drawn from a study of cytomegalovirus exposure and HLA in healthy donors. Study results and caveats: Most TCR sequences were seen very rarely across donors, but some public TCRs occurred in many.

Note on this clone: Antigen: not known.

In the PCR, 60 Vbeta and 13 Jbeta primers were used. The method was immunoSEQ multiplex PCR; TCRdb's version includes in-frame clones alone and lacks a portion of them. The profile covers 55,000 to 75,000 clones, with around 72% appearing a single time and 7.4% taken by the ten largest. The specimen was PBMCs. The receptor was derived from a woman in her twenties or thirties in good health and CMV-seropositive.

CDR3 in amino acids: CAIRTSIANTGELFF. CDR3 DNA sequence: TGTGCCATCAGAACTAGTATCGCGAACACCGGGGAGCTGTTTTTT. The rearrangement joins TRBV10-3 to TRBJ2-2; D perhaps matches TRBD2 (5 bases). Trimming took off 6 bases at V and 0 bases at J, with 11 bases between the two ends. Germline CDR1 is ENHRY and CDR2 is SYGVKD. This CDR3 is built from 15 residues.